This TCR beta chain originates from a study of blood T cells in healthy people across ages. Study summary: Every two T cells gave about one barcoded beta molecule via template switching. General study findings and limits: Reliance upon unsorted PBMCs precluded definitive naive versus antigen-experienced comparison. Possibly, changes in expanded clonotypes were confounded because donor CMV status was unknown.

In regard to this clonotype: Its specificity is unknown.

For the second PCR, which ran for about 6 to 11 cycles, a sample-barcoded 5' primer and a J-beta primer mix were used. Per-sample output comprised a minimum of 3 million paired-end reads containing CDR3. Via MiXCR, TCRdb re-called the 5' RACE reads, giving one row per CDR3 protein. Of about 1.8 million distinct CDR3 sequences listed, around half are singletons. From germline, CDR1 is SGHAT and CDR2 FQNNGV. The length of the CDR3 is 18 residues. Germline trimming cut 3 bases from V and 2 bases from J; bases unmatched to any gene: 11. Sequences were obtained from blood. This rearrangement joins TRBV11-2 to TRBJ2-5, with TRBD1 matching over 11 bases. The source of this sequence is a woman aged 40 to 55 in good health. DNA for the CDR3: TGTGCCAGCAGCTTTAGATCCGCCGGACAGGGGGCACAAGAGACCCAGTACTTC. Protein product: CASSFRSAGQGAQETQYF. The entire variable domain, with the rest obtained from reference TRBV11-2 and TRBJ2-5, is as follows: EAGVAQSPRYKIIEKRQSVAFWCNPISGHATLYWYQQILGQGPKLLIQFQNNGVVDDSQLPKDRFSAERLKGVDSTLKIQPAKLEDSAVYLCASSFRSAGQGAQETQYFGPGTRLLVL.